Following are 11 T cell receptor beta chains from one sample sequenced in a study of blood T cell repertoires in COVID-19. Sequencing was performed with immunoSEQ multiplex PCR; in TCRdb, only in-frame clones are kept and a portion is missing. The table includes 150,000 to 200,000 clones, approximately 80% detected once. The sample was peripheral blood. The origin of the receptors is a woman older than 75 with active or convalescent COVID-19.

CDR3 bases: TGTGCCAGCAGTGAACACGGGACAGATGGTGAAAAACTGTTTTTT. This codes for CASSEHGTDGEKLFF. V gene TRBV2 combines with J gene TRBJ1-4; 7 bases map to TRBD1. V was clipped by 2 bases and J by 7 bases; unmatched bases: 7. The CDR3 runs 15 residues. Germline V gene lookup returns CDR1 SNHLY and CDR2 FYNNEI.

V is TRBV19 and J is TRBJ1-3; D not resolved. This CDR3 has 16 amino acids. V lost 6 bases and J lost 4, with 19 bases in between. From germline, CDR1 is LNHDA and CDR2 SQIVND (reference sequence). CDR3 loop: CASRTPGGKRGNTIYF. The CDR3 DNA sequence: TGTGCCAGTAGAACCCCCGGAGGAAAACGGGGAAACACCATATATTTT.

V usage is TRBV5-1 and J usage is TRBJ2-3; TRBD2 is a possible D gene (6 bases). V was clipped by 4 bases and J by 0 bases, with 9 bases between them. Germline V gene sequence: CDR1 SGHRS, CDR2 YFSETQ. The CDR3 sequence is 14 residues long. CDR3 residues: CASSPGTSTDTQYF. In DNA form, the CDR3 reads TGCGCCAGCAGCCCCGGGACTAGCACAGATACGCAGTATTTT.

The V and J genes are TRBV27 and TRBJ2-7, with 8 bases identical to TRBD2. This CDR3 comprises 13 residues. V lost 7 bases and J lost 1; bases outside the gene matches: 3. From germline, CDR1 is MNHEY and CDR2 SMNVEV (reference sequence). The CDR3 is CASTGGGSYEQYF. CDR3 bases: TGTGCCAGCACCGGCGGGGGGTCCTACGAGCAGTACTTC.

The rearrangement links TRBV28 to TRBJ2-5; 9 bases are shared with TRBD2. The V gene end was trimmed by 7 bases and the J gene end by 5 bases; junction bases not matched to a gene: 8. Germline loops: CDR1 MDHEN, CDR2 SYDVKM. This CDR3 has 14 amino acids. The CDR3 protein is CASTPGTSLETQYF. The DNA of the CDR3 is TGTGCCAGCACCCCTGGGACTAGCCTTGAGACCCAGTACTTC.

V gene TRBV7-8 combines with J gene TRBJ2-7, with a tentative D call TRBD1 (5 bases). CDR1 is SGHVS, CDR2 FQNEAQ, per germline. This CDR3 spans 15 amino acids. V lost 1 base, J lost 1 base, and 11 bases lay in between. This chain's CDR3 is CASSLGQGLSYEQYF. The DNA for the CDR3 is TGTGCCAGCAGCTTAGGGCAGGGTCTATCCTACGAGCAGTACTTC.

The CDR3 protein is CASSFPDRGRGEQYF. In DNA form, the CDR3 reads TGTGCCAGCAGCTTCCCGGACAGGGGTCGTGGCGAGCAGTACTTC. The rearrangement links TRBV7-2 to TRBJ2-7; TRBD1 matches at 9 bases. The CDR3 covers 15 residues. Losses at the gene ends were 3 bases for V and 6 bases for J; bases not matched to a gene: 9. Germline CDR1 and CDR2: SGHTA and FQGNSA. The variable domain in full, with the rest retrieved from reference TRBV7-2 and TRBJ2-7, is GAGVSQSPSNKVTEKGKDVELRCDPISGHTALYWYRQSLGQGLEFLIYFQGNSAPDKSGLPSDRFSAERTGGSVSTLTIQRTQQEDSAVYLCASSFPDRGRGEQYFGPGTRLTVT.

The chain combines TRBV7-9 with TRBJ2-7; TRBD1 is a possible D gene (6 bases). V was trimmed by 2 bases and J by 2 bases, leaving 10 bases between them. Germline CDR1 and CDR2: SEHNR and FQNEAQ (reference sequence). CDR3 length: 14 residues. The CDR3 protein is CASSLQRQAYEQYF. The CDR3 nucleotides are TGTGCCAGCAGCTTACAGCGACAGGCCTACGAGCAGTACTTC.

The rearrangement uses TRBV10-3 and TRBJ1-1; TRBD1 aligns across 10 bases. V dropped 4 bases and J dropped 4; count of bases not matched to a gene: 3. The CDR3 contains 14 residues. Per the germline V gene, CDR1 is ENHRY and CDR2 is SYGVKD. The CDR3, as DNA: TGTGCCATCAGTGCAGGACAGGGGGGCACTGAAGCTTTCTTT. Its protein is CAISAGQGGTEAFF.

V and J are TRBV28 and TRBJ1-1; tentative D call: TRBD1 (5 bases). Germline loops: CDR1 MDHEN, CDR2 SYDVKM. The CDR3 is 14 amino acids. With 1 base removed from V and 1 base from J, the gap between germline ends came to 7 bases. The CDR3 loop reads CASSLFRENTEAFF. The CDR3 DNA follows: TGTGCCAGCAGTTTATTCAGGGAGAACACTGAAGCTTTCTTT.

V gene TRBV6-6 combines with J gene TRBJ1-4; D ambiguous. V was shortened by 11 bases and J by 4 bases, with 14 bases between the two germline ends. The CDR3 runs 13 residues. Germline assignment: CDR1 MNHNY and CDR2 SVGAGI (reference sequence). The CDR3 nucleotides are TGTGCCTCTACGCCACGGGTTAATGAAAAACTGTTTTTT. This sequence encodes CASTPRVNEKLFF.